Sequencing of this TCR beta chain was carried out in a study of a mutant IDH1 vaccine in newly diagnosed glioma. Background on the study: The start of vaccination came 4-6 weeks after radiotherapy alone, or with temozolomide cycles. It was radiotherapy, temozolomide, or both that patients received previously, with most receiving both.

Method: immunoSEQ multiplex PCR; TCRdb's copy keeps in-frame clones and lacks some. Of 110,000 or so clones in the sample, almost 90% were seen once. The time point denotes: week 11, during vaccination. What each vaccine dose contained was 300 ug of mutant IDH1 20-mer peptide, accompanied by topical imiquimod. In every donor, the tumor was a new WHO grade 3 or 4 IDH1-mutant, ATRX-lost astrocytoma. Whole-study findings and limits: Any relationship between pseudoprogression and changes in top peripheral T cell clonotypes seemed absent.

On this clone: Its antigen is still unknown.

The germline CDR1 and CDR2 sequences are MNHNS and SASEGT. Trimming removed 0 bases at V and 4 bases at J, with 6 bases between. This CDR3 is 13 amino acids long. The origin of this receptor is a woman between 50 and 59 years old with glioma. This sample comprised PBMCs, obtained from a glioma patient whose treatment included an IDH1 peptide vaccine. V and J are TRBV6-1 and TRBJ1-1; D remains ambiguous. CDR3 region: CASSEARGTEAFF. The CDR3 DNA reads TGTGCCAGCAGTGAAGCGCGAGGCACTGAAGCTTTCTTT.